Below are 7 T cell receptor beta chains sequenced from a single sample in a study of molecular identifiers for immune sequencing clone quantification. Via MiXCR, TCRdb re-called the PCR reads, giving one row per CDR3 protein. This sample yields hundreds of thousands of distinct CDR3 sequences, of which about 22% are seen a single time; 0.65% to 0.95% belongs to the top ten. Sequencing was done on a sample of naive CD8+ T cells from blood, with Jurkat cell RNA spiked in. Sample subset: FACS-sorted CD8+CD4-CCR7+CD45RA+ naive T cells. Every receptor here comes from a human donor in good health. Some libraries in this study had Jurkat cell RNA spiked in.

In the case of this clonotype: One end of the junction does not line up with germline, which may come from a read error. CDR3 region: CASGFARDSDNQPQHF. DNA for the CDR3: TGTGCCAGCGGTTTCGCTCGGGACAGCGACAATCAGCCCCAGCATTTT. The genes are TRBV27 and TRBJ1-5; 7 bases are a match to TRBD1. CDR1 is MNHEY and CDR2 is SMNVEV in the germline V gene (reference sequence). This CDR3 contains 16 residues.

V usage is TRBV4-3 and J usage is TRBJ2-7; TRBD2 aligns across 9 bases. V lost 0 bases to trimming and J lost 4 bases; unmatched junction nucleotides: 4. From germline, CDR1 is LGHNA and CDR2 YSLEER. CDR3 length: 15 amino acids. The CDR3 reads CASSQDASGGYEQYF. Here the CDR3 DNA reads TGCGCCAGCAGCCAAGATGCGAGCGGGGGGTACGAGCAGTACTTC.

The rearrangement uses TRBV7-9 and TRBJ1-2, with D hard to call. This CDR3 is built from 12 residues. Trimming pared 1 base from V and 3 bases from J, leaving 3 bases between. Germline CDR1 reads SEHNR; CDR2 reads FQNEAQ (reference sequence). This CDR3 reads CASSLGDYGYTF. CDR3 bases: TGTGCCAGCAGCTTAGGAGACTATGGCTACACCTTC.

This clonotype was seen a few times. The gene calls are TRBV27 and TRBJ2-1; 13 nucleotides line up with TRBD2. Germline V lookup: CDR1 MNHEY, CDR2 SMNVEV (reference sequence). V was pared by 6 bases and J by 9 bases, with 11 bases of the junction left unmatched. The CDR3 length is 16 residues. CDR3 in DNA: TGTGCCAGCAGCCACCTACTAGCGGGAGGGCCGCCTGAGCAGTTCTTC. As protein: CASSHLLAGGPPEQFF.

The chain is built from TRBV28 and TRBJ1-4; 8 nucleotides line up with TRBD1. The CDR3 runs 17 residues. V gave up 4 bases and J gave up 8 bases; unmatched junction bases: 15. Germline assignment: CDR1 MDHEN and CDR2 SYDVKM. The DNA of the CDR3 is TGTGCCAGCAGTTCATACCAGGGGGCTGGATCGGGCGAAAAACTGTTTTTT. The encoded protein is CASSSYQGAGSGEKLFF.

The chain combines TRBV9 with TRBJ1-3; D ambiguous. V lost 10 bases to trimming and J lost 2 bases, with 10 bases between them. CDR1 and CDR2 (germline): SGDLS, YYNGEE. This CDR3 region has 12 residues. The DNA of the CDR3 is TGTGCCGGCTCCTGGACTGGAAACACCATATATTTT. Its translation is CAGSWTGNTIYF.

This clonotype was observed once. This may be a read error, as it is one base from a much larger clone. This chain's CDR3 is CGVERGTEAFF. The DNA of the CDR3 is TGCGGCGTTGAACGGGGTACTGAAGCTTTCTTT. This chain joins TRBV29-1 and TRBJ1-1; no firm D call. The V gene's germline CDR1 is SQVTM and CDR2 ANQGSEA. CDR3 size: 11 residues.